A selection of T cell receptor beta chains follows, all from one sample in a study of blood T cells in healthy people across ages. MiXCR, applied by TCRdb to the 5' RACE reads, yields one record per CDR3 protein. This sample has approximately 1.5 million distinct CDR3 sequences, with about 35% found just once. Sequencing input: blood. The receptors come from a young woman in good health. Each CDR3 is given with its conserved first and last residue. A D gene is named only where the DNA matches it firmly. Clone sizes are given selectively: once, few, many, or a class where the clone is expanded.

TRBV6-2/TRBV6-3,TRBJ2-3,few,.,TGTGCCAGCAGTCAGCGACCTGTTTTAGGAGATACGCAGTATTTT,CASSQRPVLGDTQYF
TRBV3-1,TRBJ2-7,few,.,TGTGCCAGCAGCCAAGATCAAGGCCCCCCCTACGAGCAGTACTTC,CASSQDQGPPYEQYF
TRBV4-2,TRBJ2-3,.,.,TGTGCCAGCAGCCCGTGGATTAGCAGTAGCACAGATACGCAGTATTTT,CASSPWISSSTDTQYF
TRBV5-1,TRBJ2-5,few,.,TGCGCCAGCAGCGTGGGGAGTGGGTGGGAGCAGTACTTC,CASSVGSGWEQYF
TRBV20-1,TRBJ2-7,few,.,TGCAGTGCTGGCCCCGCGTCGTTACCCTACGAGCAGTACTTC,CSAGPASLPYEQYF
TRBV4-2,TRBJ2-5,.,TRBD2,TGTGCCAGCAGCCAAGATGGAACTAGCGGAGCGGAGACCCAGTACTTC,CASSQDGTSGAETQYF
TRBV7-3,TRBJ2-2,.,.,TGTGCCAGCAGCTTTTTTTACGGAAGGGGCGCGACCGGGGAGCTGTTTTTT,CASSFFYGRGATGELFF
TRBV4-1,TRBJ2-3,many,.,TGCGCCAGCAGCCAAGTCGGGTCTAGCACAGATACGCAGTATTTT,CASSQVGSSTDTQYF
TRBV7-8,TRBJ1-5,.,.,TGTGCCAGCAGCTTAAGCACCCCTAATGCTCAGCCCCAGCATTTT,CASSLSTPNAQPQHF
TRBV3-1,TRBJ2-7,many,.,TGTGCCAGCAGCCACGGTGCCTACGAGCAGTACTTC,CASSHGAYEQYF
TRBV7-3,TRBJ2-7,.,.,TGTGCCAGCAGTCTAGAATCGACGCCTTTCTACGAGCAGTACTTC,CASSLESTPFYEQYF
TRBV20-1,TRBJ1-5,.,.,TGCAGTGCTAGTCACAGGGTGCGTCAGCCCCAGCATTTT,CSASHRVRQPQHF
TRBV20-1,TRBJ2-7,few,.,TGCAGTGCCCAGCAGGCGCAGACGAGCAGACAGTACTTC,CSAQQAQTSRQYF
TRBV27,TRBJ1-5,.,.,TGTGCCAGCAGTTTCGTGGCCGATCAGCCCCAGCATTTT,CASSFVADQPQHF
TRBV14,TRBJ1-2,few,.,TGTGCCAGCAGCCTGCTCGACCCTATTACACAAGGCTACACCTTC,CASSLLDPITQGYTF
TRBV7-9,TRBJ2-4,few,TRBD2,TGTGCCAGCAGCTTATCGGCGGGAGGCCTCTATTCCAAAAACATTCAGTACTTC,CASSLSAGGLYSKNIQYF
TRBV9,TRBJ2-1,.,TRBD2,TGTGCCAGCAGCGGATTGACTAGCGGGGGGGGCAATGAGCAGTTCTTC,CASSGLTSGGGNEQFF
TRBV3-1,TRBJ2-7,.,TRBD2,TGTGCCAGCAGTCTCCGGGACTATCAGCAGTACTTC,CASSLRDYQQYF
TRBV2,TRBJ1-2,.,TRBD1,TGTGCCAGCAGTGAGGACAGGGGAGGAAGCTATGGCTACACCTTC,CASSEDRGGSYGYTF
TRBV6-4,TRBJ2-5,few,.,TGTGCCAGCGGGTGGGGGACCCAGTACTTC,CASGWGTQYF
TRBV20-1,TRBJ2-7,.,TRBD1,TGCAGGGCCTCGGACAGGGGGTACGAGCAGTACTTC,CRASDRGYEQYF
TRBV12-3/TRBV12-4,TRBJ1-4,.,.,TGTGCCAGCACCGGGACCGGACGTGAAAAACTGTTTTTT,CASTGTGREKLFF
TRBV10-3,TRBJ2-3,many,TRBD2,TGTGCCATCACGGTGGGCGGGGGTCGCACAGATACGCAGTATTTT,CAITVGGGRTDTQYF
TRBV27,TRBJ2-3,.,TRBD2,TGTGCCAGCAGTTTAGTGGGAGGGCCTGTAGATACGCAGTATTTT,CASSLVGGPVDTQYF
TRBV20-1,TRBJ2-7,few,TRBD1,TGCAGTGCTAGGGGACAGTTCTCCTACGAGCAGTACTTC,CSARGQFSYEQYF
TRBV20-1,TRBJ2-1,.,TRBD1,TGCAGTGCTAGAGCCCCGGGACAGGGTTTCAATGAGCAGTTCTTC,CSARAPGQGFNEQFF
TRBV20-1,TRBJ2-5,many,.,TGCAGTGCTAGAACGCAGATGTACCAAGAGACCCAGTACTTC,CSARTQMYQETQYF
TRBV12-3/TRBV12-4,TRBJ2-4,few,.,TGTGCCAGCAGTTTCGCCCGGACAGAGACCAAAAACATTCAGTACTTC,CASSFARTETKNIQYF
TRBV7-9,TRBJ2-6,many,.,TGTGCCAGCAGCTCCTCCAAGGGTGTGCGAGGGGCCAACGTCCTGACTTTC,CASSSSKGVRGANVLTF
TRBV6-6,TRBJ2-3,few,TRBD2,TGTGCCAGCGCAAGACTAGCGGGGACCACAGATACGCAGTATTTT,CASARLAGTTDTQYF
TRBV5-1,TRBJ2-3,few,TRBD2,TGCGCCAGCAGCTTGGCCCTAGCGGGAGGTCCAGATACGCAGTATTTT,CASSLALAGGPDTQYF
TRBV6-1,TRBJ1-2,few,TRBD1,TGTGCCAGCAGAACCGGACAGGGTGGGGCTACGGACACCTTC,CASRTGQGGATDTF
TRBV7-6,TRBJ1-1,many,.,TGTGCCAGCAGCCGGGACGGCTCGAACACTGAAGCTTTCTTT,CASSRDGSNTEAFF
TRBV6-1,TRBJ1-2,.,.,TGTGCCAGCGAAGACCGCACCGGGGGCTACACCTTC,CASEDRTGGYTF
TRBV20-1,TRBJ1-5,few,.,TGCAGTGCCCCCATGTGGGGGATCAATCAGCCCCAGCATTTT,CSAPMWGINQPQHF
TRBV12-3/TRBV12-4,TRBJ2-3,many,.,TGTGCCAGCAGGGGGACGTACACAGATACGCAGTATTTT,CASRGTYTDTQYF
TRBV7-2,TRBJ2-7,few,.,TGTGCCAGCAGCTTATCCTACGACAGGTCGTACGAGCAGTACTTC,CASSLSYDRSYEQYF
TRBV25-1,TRBJ2-7,many,.,TGTGCCAGCAGTCTGTCCACCTACGAGCAGTACTTC,CASSLSTYEQYF
TRBV5-6,TRBJ2-7,.,.,TGTGCCAGCAGCTACCGAAATTCTTTCTACGAGCAGTACTTC,CASSYRNSFYEQYF
TRBV5-1,TRBJ2-5,many,.,TGCGCCAGCAGCTTGGAGGGCAGCAAAGAGACCCAGTACTTC,CASSLEGSKETQYF
TRBV10-3,TRBJ1-1,.,.,TGTGCCATCAGTGAGTCCGGGGGGGGAGTGAACACTGAAGCTTTCTTT,CAISESGGGVNTEAFF
TRBV5-1,TRBJ2-7,.,TRBD2,TGCGCCAGCAGCTTGGCCACCAGCGGGAGCAACTACGAGCAGTACTTC,CASSLATSGSNYEQYF
TRBV9,TRBJ1-2,few,TRBD1,TGTGCCAGCAGCGTGGTGGGGACAGCTGATTACACCTTC,CASSVVGTADYTF